This record looks at one T cell receptor (beta chain) sequence and its context. What this receptor recognizes is not known. There are no base qualities to consult, and no much larger clone falls within one base. The sample belongs to a study of cytomegalovirus exposure and HLA in healthy donors (dated by TCRdb to about 2017). Study-wide context: In an earlier analysis of approximately 500 of the donors, around 290 Gb of sequence data and 120 million or so unique TCR beta sequences from about 190 million T cells were reported. High-throughput TCR immunosequencing, statistical association of individual TCRs with disease status, and machine learning were combined to predict cytomegalovirus infection status. About five DR-DQ haplotypes were treated as single units for association and clustering because of strong linkage in the cohort. The genetic ancestry cluster associated with self-reported Caucasian donors included 70% to 85% of the 398 genotyped donors. The study aimed to test whether signatures of past pathogen exposure could be identified by cataloging public T cell receptors. An earlier analysis of fewer than 700 of the donors applied high-throughput TCR beta sequencing to assess whether each TCR beta V gene segment acted as functional or pseudogenic. The number of typed donors differed by locus: roughly 620-640 for A, B, C, DRB1 and DQB1; 522 for DQA1; 606 for DPA1; and around 490 for DPB1. To study patterns of TCR occurrence, a later analysis re-analyzed previously published TCR beta repertoires from more than 550 donors and added high-resolution HLA genotyping. In addition to the first cohort of around 670 subjects, a separate validation cohort of 100 to 150 different subjects was used. All discovery cohort repertoires had been generated using a single sequencing platform. Donor age, sex, ethnicity and CMV serostatus were collected together with the repertoire data. HLA typing included class I and class II loci at four-digit resolution. The later analysis used no new phenotypic data to find candidate immune exposures, relying instead on TCR beta sequences and their occurrence across donors. Roughly 300 gigabases of sequencing data and approximately 91 million unique TCR sequences made up an early release that covered over 550 HLA-typed donors. In a later genetic analysis, genome-wide SNP genotypes for about three fifths of the roughly 670 donors were used, and that subset was treated as a discovery cohort. Using immunosequencing, the study profiled T cell repertoires from fewer than 850 subjects and related those repertoires to cytomegalovirus serostatus. Across around 400 genotyped donors of the cohort, an average of about 240,000 unique TCR beta nucleotide sequences per donor were sequenced, and around 20% of those sequences were non-productive.

V gives up 8 bases and J gives up 7 bases, and the segment between their germline ends measures 15 bases. The CDR3 holds 12 amino acids from the cysteine to the phenylalanine. The entry retains the CDR3 DNA only, 36 bases that are in frame from base 1. The CDR1 and CDR2 encoded by the germline V gene (reference sequence) are SEHNR and FQNEAQ. The library relied on the immunoSEQ multiplex PCR assay. A mixture of 60 forward primers for TCR Vbeta segments and 13 reverse primers for TCR Jbeta segments was used in the multiplex PCR. The CDR3 region of rearranged TCR beta genes was amplified from genomic DNA by a multiplex PCR assay. The Illumina HiSeq System was used to sequence the amplified TCR beta libraries as 87-base-pair reads. Processing in the source paper ran as follows. In a later analysis, tens of millions of unique TCR beta chains were counted across the 500 to 850 repertoires, and some 10 million of these chains were shared by at least two donors. A nearest-neighbor algorithm error-corrected the raw reads and collapsed the reads into unique sequences, merging closely related sequences to remove PCR and sequencing errors. CDR3 sequences were aligned to IMGT reference sequences to assign V, D and J gene segments. For a sequence to be retained, a match of at least six nucleotides to both a V gene segment and a J gene segment was required. A rearrangement counted as productive if the CDR3 had no stop codons and remained in frame with V and J, and every other rearrangement counted as non-productive. Following IMGT convention, CDR3 was defined as the stretch from the second conserved V-encoded cysteine up to the conserved J-encoded phenylalanine. In an earlier analysis of just under 600 of the donors, sequences lacking an unambiguous match to a single V gene segment were excluded. An earlier analysis of fewer than 650 of the donors classified V segments as functional when productive rearrangements were above 56.7% and as segregating when the standard deviation between donors was above 5%. To diagnose cytomegalovirus status from the catalog of TCR beta chain sequences, a statistical classification framework was built. V and J gene assignment, in a later analysis, came from comparing TCR nucleotide sequences with IMGT/GENE-DB human TR gene sequences. A later analysis assigned CDR3 sequences and most-parsimonious VDJ recombination scenarios with the TCRdist pipeline. A later analysis defined each TCR beta chain by its CDR3 amino acid sequence plus V-gene family, and excluded reads lacking a unique V-gene family. As a way to deal with suspected cross-contamination and a sequencing artifact, a later analysis dropped over 550 nucleotide sequences that were highly shared and had low generation probability. For each public chain, a later analysis derived a clonal expansion index from normalized ranks of inferred template counts within each repertoire. A later analysis computed generation probabilities with a VDJ recombination model fitted to out-of-frame rearrangements, and checked the results against IGoR. A later analysis scored TCR-TCR, TCR-HLA and TCR-CMV co-occurrence with hypergeometric tests, applying a repertoire-size bias correction to TCR pairs. To estimate false discovery rates, a later analysis permuted the HLA or CMV assignments 20 times. A later analysis grouped co-occurring TCRs with DBSCAN, adding TCRdist sequence similarity when clustering within HLA-allele-positive subsets. Repertoires with fewer than 30,000 or more than 120,000 public chains were left out of co-occurrence clustering, as were five repertoires with anomalous nucleotide sharing. TCRdb limited this immuneACCESS table to in-frame rearrangements with V and J called. A share of clones is missing; checked studies link under half to unresolved V genes, and the rest is unexplained. The D gene and trimming were derived from the DNA, and the V and J assignments and clone size from that table. Recorded for this sample are under 200,000 clones; 75% to 90% of them occurred a single time. Together, the top ten hold 1.9% of the sample.

The investigation overall reported the following: In a later genetic analysis, a missense DCLRE1C variant was associated with V-gene and J-gene trimming of TCR beta chains, and the association was replicated in an independent cohort. In a later analysis, HLA-associated TCR beta chains were found to be more clonally expanded and to have lower generation probabilities than equally common non-associated chains. In vitro tests confirmed that a few of the cytomegalovirus-associated TCR beta chains recognize cytomegalovirus antigens. In a later analysis, TCR association rates were found to vary across HLA loci, with the most associated TCRs seen for DRB1 alleles and the fewest for HLA-C alleles. Several of the top co-occurrence clusters appeared to be linked to parvovirus B19, influenza, CMV and Epstein-Barr virus, according to a later analysis. Correlated functional status among segregating V segments might reflect linkage disequilibrium, but an unknown experimental factor could not be ruled out. Specific HLA alleles were associated with 15,000 to 20,000 TCR beta sequences at a false discovery rate of 0.05 in a later analysis. The presence/absence analyses assumed that sequencing depth was roughly uniform across donors, and that assumption may not be true. When HLA alleles, especially DR and DQ, strongly co-occurred, TCR associations were difficult to assign to individual alleles. Immune exposure information for the cohort was limited to CMV serostatus. The cohort was sequenced for TCR beta chains only, and without alpha or paired-chain data the features that could be detected were limited. While some public TCRs were present in many individuals, most TCR sequences turned up only very rarely across donors. A cluster of highly shared sequence variants was judged likely to represent a technical artifact of the sequencing pipeline. A further reported finding was that TCR beta sequences accurately predicted the HLA-A and HLA-B alleles for most subjects in the first cohort. In the study, approximately 150 TCR beta chains were listed as associated with cytomegalovirus. The authors suggested that the approach could potentially be generalized to other disease states and immunological phenotypes. According to a later analysis, most CMV-associated TCR beta chains appeared to be HLA-restricted, and the HLA associations seemed to be driven largely by CMV exposure. An earlier analysis of some 560 of the donors showed that most TCR beta V segments appeared in productive rearrangements either about 90% or about 30% of the time, which broadly matched IMGT annotations. Cytomegalovirus status was reported to be diagnosed by the classifier with high specificity and sensitivity in both the original and validation cohorts. Some IMGT-functional V segments, including TRBV6-2 and TRBV6-3, could not be told apart with the 87-base-pair reads, so those segments were excluded. Because counts were too low, seventeen rarely observed V segments, including chromosome 9 orphons, were left out of the earlier analysis of about 620 of the donors. Because HLA typing was unavailable for some donors at each locus, only the typed subset was used in association tests. According to a later genetic analysis, donors in an Asian-associated ancestry cluster had fewer N-insertions in productive TCRs than the approximately 690-donor mean.

The cohort comprised 666 healthy bone marrow donors. All cohort members were sampled while nominally healthy, although unrecorded immune exposures were likely present. Of the 670 or so cohort members, about 270 had a positive CMV serostatus and 350 to 450 had a negative one, while no CMV serostatus was recorded for the donor. Each donor provided a peripheral blood sample, and peripheral blood mononuclear cells were used for TCR beta sequencing. The Qiagen DNeasy Blood Extraction Kit was used to extract genomic DNA from the blood cell samples. Sample: PBMCs. In this chain, TRBV7-9 is recombined with TRBJ2-7, with the D gene not confidently named. This TCR was recovered from a human donor in good health. The bases read TGTGCCAGCCAACCAGGATTCGCTGAGCAGTACTTC. Translated, it gives CASQPGFAEQYF. This CDR3, with the reference TRBV7-9 and TRBJ2-7 proteins standing in past its ends, gives the full variable domain DTGVSQNPRHKITKRGQNVTFRCDPISEHNRLYWYRQTLGQGPEFLTYFQNEAQLEKSRLLSDRFSAERPKGSFSTLEIQRTEQGDSAMYLCASQPGFAEQYFGPGTRLTVT.